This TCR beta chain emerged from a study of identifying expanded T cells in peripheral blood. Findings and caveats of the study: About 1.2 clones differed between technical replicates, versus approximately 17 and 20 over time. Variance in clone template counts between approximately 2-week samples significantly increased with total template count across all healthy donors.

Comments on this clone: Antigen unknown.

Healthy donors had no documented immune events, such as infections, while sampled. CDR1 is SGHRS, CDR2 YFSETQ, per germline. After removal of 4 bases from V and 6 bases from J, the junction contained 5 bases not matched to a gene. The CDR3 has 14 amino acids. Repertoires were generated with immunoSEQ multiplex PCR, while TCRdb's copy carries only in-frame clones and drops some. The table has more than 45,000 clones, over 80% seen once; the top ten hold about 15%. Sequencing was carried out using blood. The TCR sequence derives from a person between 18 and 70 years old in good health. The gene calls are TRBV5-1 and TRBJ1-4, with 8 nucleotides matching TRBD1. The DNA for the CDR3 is TGCGCCAGCAGCCCGGACAGGGTCGATGAAAAACTGTTTTTT. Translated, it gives CASSPDRVDEKLFF.